Detailed here is one T cell receptor beta chain. The data stem from a study of T-cell reconstitution after alpha-beta-depleted transplantation in children. Preparation of the TCRbeta library was carried out with unique molecular identifiers. TCRdb re-called the PCR reads with MiXCR, one entry per CDR3 protein. Of a few hundred thousand distinct CDR3 sequences listed, 12% are singletons. The source of this sequence is a human donor who donated a stem cell graft to a child with combined immunodeficiency. Specimen: PBMCs from the stem cell graft donor, collected from the stem cell graft.

This CDR3 reads CASSLVGLVEYEQYF. The DNA of the CDR3 is TGTGCCAGCAGCTTAGTAGGCCTAGTTGAGTACGAGCAGTACTTC. This chain uses TRBV7-2 with TRBJ2-7; D not certain. Deletions cut 1 base from V and 4 bases from J, with 14 bases between. The CDR3 has 15 amino acids. Germline V gene data show CDR1 as SGHTA and CDR2 as FQGNSA.